This passage covers 17 T cell receptor beta chains from one sample sequenced in a study of neurological immune-mediated disorders. Using its own MiXCR run on the 5' RACE reads, TCRdb lists one record per CDR3 protein. The data show about 31,000 distinct CDR3 sequences, 13% seen once. Time point given: technical triplicate 2. Sequencing input: CD4+ T cells from blood. The receptors come from a female donor with HTLV-1-associated myelopathy (HAM/TSP).

V is TRBV20-1 and J is TRBJ2-7; no firm D call. Germline CDR1 and CDR2: DFQATT and SNEGSKA (reference sequence). The V end lost 4 bases, the J end lost 6 bases, and 16 bases lay between the germline ends. The CDR3 is made up of 13 amino acids. CDR3 region: CSAIEVAVVEQYF. Written as DNA, the CDR3 is TGCAGTGCTATAGAAGTCGCGGTGGTCGAGCAGTACTTC.

The sample holds many counts of this clonotype. The chain combines TRBV29-1 with TRBJ2-5; D might be TRBD1 (6 bases). Between the trimmed V and J ends, which lost 6 bases and 3 bases, there was a span of 14 bases. The germline CDR1 and CDR2 sequences are SQVTM and ANQGSEA. This CDR3 spans 13 amino acids. The CDR3 sequence: CSVRNHREETQYF. CDR3 bases: TGCAGCGTCCGAAACCACAGGGAAGAGACCCAGTACTTC. Together with reference TRBV29-1 and TRBJ2-5, the CDR3 gives the full variable domain: SAVISQKPSRDICQRGTSLTIQCQVDSQVTMMFWYRQQPGQSLTLIATANQGSEATYESGFVIDKFPISRPNLTFSTLTVSNMSPEDSSIYLCSVRNHREETQYFGPGTRLLVL.

The sample holds many counts of this clonotype. The V call is TRBV13, the J call TRBJ1-2, with a tentative D call TRBD1 (5 bases). V was shortened by 5 bases and J by 7 bases, with 17 bases between the two germline ends. The CDR3 sequence is 14 residues long. Germline CDR1 PRHDT, CDR2 FYEKMQ (reference sequence). The CDR3 loop reads CASSPREGRTGYTF. Written as DNA, the CDR3 is TGTGCCAGCAGCCCCAGAGAGGGGAGGACTGGCTACACCTTC.

This clonotype was observed at least ten times. This chain links TRBV5-1 with TRBJ2-7; D not resolved. CDR1 and CDR2 (germline): SGHRS, YFSETQ. This CDR3 comprises 13 residues. The germline V and J ends were trimmed by 0 bases and 2 bases, with 6 bases remaining between them. Written as DNA, the CDR3 is TGCGCCAGCAGCTTGGATCAGGCCTACGAGCAGTACTTC. It encodes CASSLDQAYEQYF.

This clonotype was detected ten times or more. V and J are TRBV4-1 and TRBJ2-1, with D possibly being TRBD1 or TRBD2 (6 bases each). Germline loops: CDR1 MGHRA, CDR2 YSYEKL. The V end was cut by 3 bases, the J end by 7 bases, with 16 bases between. CDR3 size: 15 residues. The DNA of the CDR3 is TGCGCCAGCAGCCAGAGGGGGGCGGATTCGAATGAGCAGTTCTTC. This encodes CASSQRGADSNEQFF.

This clonotype was counted at least ten times. Here the CDR3 DNA reads TGTGCCAGCAGCCAAGTCGGTAGCGCAGACACCGGGGAGCTGTTTTTT. It codes for CASSQVGSADTGELFF. The chain links TRBV3-1 to TRBJ2-2; D perhaps matches TRBD2 (5 bases). CDR1 and CDR2 from the germline V gene are LGHDT and YNNKEL (reference sequence). V dropped 1 base and J dropped 3 bases, with 12 bases sitting between them. This CDR3 has 16 amino acids.

This clonotype was detected ten times or more. The chain employs TRBV5-1 and TRBJ2-1; TRBD2 aligns across 9 bases. CDR1 SGHRS and CDR2 YFSETQ come from the germline V gene. The CDR3 consists of 17 residues. V was pared by 0 bases and J by 5 bases, with 9 bases of the junction left unmatched. CDR3 bases: TGCGCCAGCAGCTTGGCCGGTGTGGCGGGAGGGAACAATGAGCAGTTCTTC. Translating gives CASSLAGVAGGNNEQFF.

This clonotype was seen many times. The chain uses TRBV10-3 and TRBJ1-1; TRBD1 agrees at 10 bases. V trimming: 5 bases; J trimming: 0 bases; junction bases outside the gene matches: 15. The V gene's germline CDR1 is ENHRY and CDR2 SYGVKD. The CDR3 sequence is 19 residues long. CDR3 sequence: CAISTTTGGTGAMNTEAFF. The CDR3 DNA follows: TGTGCCATCAGTACCACCACCGGCGGGACAGGGGCGATGAACACTGAAGCTTTCTTT.

This clonotype showed up many times. The rearrangement joins TRBV20-1 to TRBJ2-3; D might be TRBD2 (6 bases). Germline CDR1 and CDR2: DFQATT and SNEGSKA (reference sequence). The CDR3 is 18 amino acids. The V end lost 1 base, the J end lost 4 bases, and 24 bases lay between the germline ends. The CDR3 region is CSARATVWDSGTADTQYF. The CDR3 nucleotides read TGCAGTGCTAGAGCGACGGTTTGGGACTCCGGGACCGCAGATACGCAGTATTTT.

This clonotype was seen many times. The J gene is TRBJ2-5, the V gene TRBV6-5; the D gene is possibly TRBD2 (7 bases). Germline CDR1 and CDR2: MNHEY and SVGAGI. V was pared by 7 bases and J by 5 bases, with 17 bases between. This CDR3 is 14 amino acids long. The CDR3 loop is CASTVLAGAETQYF. For the CDR3, the DNA is TGTGCCAGCACCGTCCTGGCGGGGGCCGAGACCCAGTACTTC.

This clonotype has ten or more counts. This chain connects TRBV5-1 to TRBJ2-1; D possibly corresponds to TRBD2 (5 bases). CDR1 is SGHRS and CDR2 is YFSETQ in the germline V gene. The CDR3 is made up of 13 amino acids. Trimming cost V 0 bases and J 7 bases, with 8 bases left between them. CDR3 sequence (DNA): TGCGCCAGCAGCTTGGTTGGGGAGAATGAGCAGTTCTTC. It translates to CASSLVGENEQFF.

This clonotype was counted ten times or more. A junction end diverges from the germline sequence, so it may reflect a read error. V usage is TRBV4-2 and J usage is TRBJ2-5, with D maybe TRBD2 (5 bases). The CDR3 has 12 residues. The germline CDR1 and CDR2 sequences are LGHNA and YNFKEQ. The CDR3 DNA reads as TGTGCCAGCAGCCTCCAAGGACTTGAACTGAACTTC. The encoded protein is CASSLQGLELNF.

This clonotype was counted at least ten times. V usage is TRBV12-3 or TRBV12-4 and J usage is TRBJ1-5; 8 bases are shared with TRBD1. Losses at the gene ends were 2 bases for V and 7 bases for J; bases not matched to a gene: 4. The CDR3 runs to 14 residues. The CDR3 region is CASSLRTGSQPQHF. The DNA for the CDR3 is TGTGCCAGCAGTTTAAGGACAGGGAGCCAGCCCCAGCATTTT.

This clonotype appeared many times. The chain joins TRBV5-5 to TRBJ2-3; D perhaps matches TRBD1 (6 bases). The V and J ends lost 0 bases and 4 bases respectively, with 6 bases between them. Germline V gene data show CDR1 as SGHKS and CDR2 as YYEKEE (reference sequence). The CDR3 length is 13 residues. The CDR3 loop reads CASSLEGADTQYF. The DNA for the CDR3 is TGTGCCAGCAGCTTGGAGGGGGCAGATACGCAGTATTTT.

On this clonotype: This may be a read error: a much more frequent sequence differs by one nucleotide. The chain uses TRBV2 and TRBJ2-6, with D unresolved. CDR3 size: 12 residues. The germline CDR1 and CDR2 sequences are SNHLY and FYNNEI. V lost 10 bases and J 4 bases, leaving 8 bases between the germline ends. The DNA of the CDR3 is TGTGCCAAAACTCTGGGGGCCAACGTCCTGACTTTC. Translation: CAKTLGANVLTF.

This clonotype occurred many times. The CDR3 DNA is TGCAGCGTTGGAGGGGCGAACCGGGACAGGGTGTACGAGCAGTACTTC. Its translation: CSVGGANRDRVYEQYF. The chain is built from TRBV29-1 and TRBJ2-7, with 9 bases identical to TRBD1. The CDR3 has 16 residues. Germline V gives CDR1 SQVTM, CDR2 ANQGSEA. V was pared by 4 bases and J by 4 bases, with 14 bases of the junction left unmatched.

This clonotype was picked up many times. The genes are TRBV5-6 and TRBJ1-1; 7 bases agree with TRBD1. Germline-derived CDR1 and CDR2 are SGHDT and YYEEEE. There are 14 residues in the CDR3. V was clipped by 4 bases and J by 1 base; unmatched bases: 4. CDR3 region: CASSTGQTNTEAFF. CDR3 in DNA: TGTGCCAGCAGCACGGGACAGACGAACACTGAAGCTTTCTTT.